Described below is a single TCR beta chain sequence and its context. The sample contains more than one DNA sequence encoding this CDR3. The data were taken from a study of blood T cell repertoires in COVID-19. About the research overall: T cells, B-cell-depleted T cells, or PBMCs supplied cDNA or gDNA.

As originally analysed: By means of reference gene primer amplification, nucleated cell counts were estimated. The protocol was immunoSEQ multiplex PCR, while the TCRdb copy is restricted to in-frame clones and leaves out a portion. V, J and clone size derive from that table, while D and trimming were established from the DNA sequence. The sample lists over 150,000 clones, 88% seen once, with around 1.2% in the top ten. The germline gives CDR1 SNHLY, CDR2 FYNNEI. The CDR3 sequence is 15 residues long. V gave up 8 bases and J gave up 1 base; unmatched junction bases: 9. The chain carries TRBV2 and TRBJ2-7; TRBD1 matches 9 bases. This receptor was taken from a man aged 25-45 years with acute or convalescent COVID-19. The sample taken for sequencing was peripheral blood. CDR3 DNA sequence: TGTGCCAGCTCTGGGGCCGGGACAGGGTCCTACGAGCAGTACTTC. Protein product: CASSGAGTGSYEQYF.